This TCR beta chain comes out of a study of T cell repertoires in cytomegalovirus infection. Overall study context: CMV infection together with matching HLA type was indicated by public TCR beta signatures. Overall study findings and caveats: HLA-C-restricted CMV clonotypes gave the most frequent clonotype in two of eight donors.

J lost 1 base, V lost 1 base, and 3 bases had no gene match. The CDR3 sequence is 16 residues long. Germline CDR1 and CDR2: SGHTA and FQGNSA. TCRdb independently ran MiXCR on the reads; one entry per CDR3 protein. The table lists under 300,000 distinct CDR3 sequences, roughly an eighth of them singletons, with approximately 1.6% in the top ten. This clonotype was seen many times. Its antigen is not identified. Material for sequencing was PBMCs. The sequence was collected from a human donor in good health (CMV status not recorded). Some clones in this sample may be carry-over from other donors' samples. V and J are TRBV7-2 and TRBJ2-4, with 8 bases fitting TRBD1. CDR3 region: CASSLVRTGAKNIQYF. The CDR3 coding sequence is TGTGCCAGCAGCTTAGTCCGGACAGGGGCCAAAAACATTCAGTACTTC.